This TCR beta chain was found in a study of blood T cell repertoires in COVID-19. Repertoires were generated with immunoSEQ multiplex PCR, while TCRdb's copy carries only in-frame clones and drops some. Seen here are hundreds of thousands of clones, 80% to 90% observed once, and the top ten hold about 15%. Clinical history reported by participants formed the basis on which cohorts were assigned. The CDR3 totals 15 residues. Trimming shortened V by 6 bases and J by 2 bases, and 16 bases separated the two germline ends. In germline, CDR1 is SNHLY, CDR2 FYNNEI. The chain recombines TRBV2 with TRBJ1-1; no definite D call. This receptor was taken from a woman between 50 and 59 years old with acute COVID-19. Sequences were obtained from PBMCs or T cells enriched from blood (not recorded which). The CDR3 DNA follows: TGTGCCAGCAGCTCCCAGATCAACAGTAACACTGAAGCTTTCTTT. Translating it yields CASSSQINSNTEAFF. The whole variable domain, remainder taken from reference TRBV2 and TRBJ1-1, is EPEVTQTPSHQVTQMGQEVILRCVPISNHLYFYWYRQILGQKVEFLVSFYNNEISEKSEIFDDQFSVERPDGSNFTLKIRSTKLEDSAMYFCASSSQINSNTEAFFGQGTRLTVV.